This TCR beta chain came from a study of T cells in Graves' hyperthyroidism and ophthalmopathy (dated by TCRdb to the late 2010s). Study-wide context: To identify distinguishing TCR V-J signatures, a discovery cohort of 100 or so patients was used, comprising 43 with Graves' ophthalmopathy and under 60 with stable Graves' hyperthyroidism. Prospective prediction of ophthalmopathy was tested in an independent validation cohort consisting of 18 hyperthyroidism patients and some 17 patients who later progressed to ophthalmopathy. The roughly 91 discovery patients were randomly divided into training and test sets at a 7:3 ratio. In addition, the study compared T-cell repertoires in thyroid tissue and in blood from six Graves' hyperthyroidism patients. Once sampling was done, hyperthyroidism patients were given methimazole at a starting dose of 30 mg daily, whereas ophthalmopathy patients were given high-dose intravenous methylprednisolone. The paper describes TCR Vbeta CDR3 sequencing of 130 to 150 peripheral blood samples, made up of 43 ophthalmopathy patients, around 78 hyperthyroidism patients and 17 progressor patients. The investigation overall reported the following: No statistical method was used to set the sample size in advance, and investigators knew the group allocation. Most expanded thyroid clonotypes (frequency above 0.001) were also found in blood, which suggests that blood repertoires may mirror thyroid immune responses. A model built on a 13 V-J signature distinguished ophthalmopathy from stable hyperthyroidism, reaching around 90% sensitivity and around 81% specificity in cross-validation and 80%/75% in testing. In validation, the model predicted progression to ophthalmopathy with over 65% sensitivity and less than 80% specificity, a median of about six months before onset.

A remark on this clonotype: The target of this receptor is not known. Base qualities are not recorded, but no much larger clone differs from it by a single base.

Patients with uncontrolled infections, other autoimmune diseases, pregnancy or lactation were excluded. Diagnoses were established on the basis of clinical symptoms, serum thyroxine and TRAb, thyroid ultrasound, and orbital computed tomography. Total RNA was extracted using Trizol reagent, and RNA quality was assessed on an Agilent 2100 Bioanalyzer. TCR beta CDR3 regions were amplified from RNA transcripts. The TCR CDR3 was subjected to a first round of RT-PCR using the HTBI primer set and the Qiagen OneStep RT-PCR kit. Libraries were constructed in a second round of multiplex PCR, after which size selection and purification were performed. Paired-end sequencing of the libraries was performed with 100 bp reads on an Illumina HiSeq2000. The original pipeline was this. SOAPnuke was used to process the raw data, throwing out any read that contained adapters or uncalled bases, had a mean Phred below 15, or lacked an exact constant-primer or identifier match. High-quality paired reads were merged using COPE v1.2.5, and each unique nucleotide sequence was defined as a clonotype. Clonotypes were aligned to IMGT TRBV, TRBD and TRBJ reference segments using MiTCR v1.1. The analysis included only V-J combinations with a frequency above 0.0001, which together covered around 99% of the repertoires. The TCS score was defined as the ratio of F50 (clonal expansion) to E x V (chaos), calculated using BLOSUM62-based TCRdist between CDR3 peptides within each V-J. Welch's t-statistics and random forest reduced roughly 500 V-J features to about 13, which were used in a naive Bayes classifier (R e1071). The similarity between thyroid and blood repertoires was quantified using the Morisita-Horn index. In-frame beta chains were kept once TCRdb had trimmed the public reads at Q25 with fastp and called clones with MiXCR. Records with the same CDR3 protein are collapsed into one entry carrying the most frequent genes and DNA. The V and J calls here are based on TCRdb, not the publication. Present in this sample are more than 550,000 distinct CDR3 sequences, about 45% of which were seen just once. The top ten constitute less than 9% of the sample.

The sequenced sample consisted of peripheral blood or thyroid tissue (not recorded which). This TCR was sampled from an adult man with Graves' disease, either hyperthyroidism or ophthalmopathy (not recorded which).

Here is the DNA: TGTGCCAGCAGTGAAGTGGGCGGGGGGGACTGCGAGCAGTACTTC. This is translated as CASSEVGGGDCEQYF. Here the chain combines TRBV25-1 and TRBJ2-7; 9 central nucleotides agree with TRBD2. The CDR3 holds 15 amino acids from the cysteine to the phenylalanine. This entry keeps only the CDR3 DNA: 45 bases, framed from base 1. At the junction V is shortened by 2 bases and J by 6 bases; bases outside the gene matches: 8. As encoded in the germline V gene, CDR1 is MGHDK while CDR2 is SYGVNS.